What follows are 16 T cell receptor beta chains derived from one specimen sequenced in a study of cytomegalovirus exposure and HLA in healthy donors (dated by TCRdb to between 2016 and 2019). Library generation was performed with the immunoSEQ multiplex PCR assay. A mixture of 60 forward primers for TCR Vbeta segments and 13 reverse primers for TCR Jbeta segments was used in the multiplex PCR. This is the immuneACCESS table as TCRdb keeps it, with only in-frame sequences that have V and J called. A part of the clones is gone; compared with another copy, unresolved V genes explain less than half, and the rest is unexplained. The sample table holds roughly 190,000 clones, of which 60% to 85% were seen once. Around 1.4% of the sample goes to the ten largest clones. Material: PBMCs. These receptors all stem from a girl between 5 and 17 years old in good health and CMV-seropositive.

The V gene is TRBV11-2, the J gene TRBJ1-2, with D tentatively TRBD1 (5 bases). The ends were cut back, 1 base at V and 4 bases at J, with 25 bases in the middle. This CDR3 spans 19 amino acids. Germline-derived CDR1 and CDR2 are SGHAT and FQNNGV. Here the CDR3 DNA reads TGTGCCAGCAGCTTAGCGACCCGACTACTTACGGGGGGGAGCTATGGCTACACCTTC. This sequence encodes CASSLATRLLTGGSYGYTF.

V and J are TRBV7-9 and TRBJ2-5; 11 positions agree with TRBD2. V gave up 4 bases and J gave up 5 bases; unmatched junction bases: 12. Germline CDR1 reads SEHNR; CDR2 reads FQNEAQ (reference sequence). There are 17 residues in the CDR3. Written as DNA, the CDR3 is TGTGCCAGCAGCTACCTCCCGAGACTAGCGGGGTGGGAGACCCAGTACTTC. This codes for CASSYLPRLAGWETQYF. The whole variable domain, filled in from reference TRBV7-9 and TRBJ2-5, reads DTGVSQNPRHKITKRGQNVTFRCDPISEHNRLYWYRQTLGQGPEFLTYFQNEAQLEKSRLLSDRFSAERPKGSFSTLEIQRTEQGDSAMYLCASSYLPRLAGWETQYFGPGTRLLVL.

On this clone: One end of the junction does not line up with germline, which may come from a read error. The J gene is TRBJ2-7, the V gene TRBV7-6, with 8 positions matching TRBD1. Germline CDR1 reads SGHVS; CDR2 reads FNYEAQ. This CDR3 has 14 residues. The DNA of the CDR3 is TGTGCCGGCAGCACGACAGGGGCGATCTACGAGCAGTACTTC. Translated, it gives CAGSTTGAIYEQYF.

The chain has TRBV9 and TRBJ1-2, with TRBD1 as a possible D gene (5 bases). The CDR3 length is 17 residues. Germline CDR1 SGDLS, CDR2 YYNGEE. V gave up 0 bases and J gave up 0 bases, with 15 bases separating them. This chain's CDR3 is CASSVGPGPGANYGYTF. The CDR3 DNA follows: TGTGCCAGCAGCGTAGGACCAGGGCCAGGAGCTAACTATGGCTACACCTTC.

The V call is TRBV27, the J call TRBJ2-7, with D possibly being TRBD1 (6 bases). Germline V gives CDR1 MNHEY, CDR2 SMNVEV (reference sequence). CDR3 length: 12 amino acids. The V end was cut by 6 bases, the J end by 4 bases, with 10 bases between. The CDR3 here is CASSSGQYEQYF. The CDR3 bases are TGTGCCAGCAGCAGCGGACAGTACGAGCAGTACTTC.

V is TRBV5-4 and J is TRBJ1-4; 9 bases fit TRBD1. CDR3 length: 15 residues. Germline loops: CDR1 SGHNT, CDR2 YYREEE (reference sequence). The ends lost 4 bases at V and 8 bases at J; junction bases unmatched: 9. The CDR3 protein is CASSPAGGQGEKLFF. CDR3 DNA sequence: TGTGCCAGCAGCCCGGCTGGAGGACAGGGGGAAAAACTGTTTTTT.

This clone came up a few times. V gene TRBV2 combines with J gene TRBJ1-5; tentative D call: TRBD1 (5 bases). V lost 3 bases and J lost 3, with 12 bases in between. CDR1 and CDR2 (germline): SNHLY, FYNNEI. CDR3 length: 15 residues. The CDR3: CASSEPGWDNQPQHF. The CDR3 DNA reads as TGTGCCAGCAGTGAGCCAGGGTGGGACAATCAGCCCCAGCATTTT.

V usage is TRBV5-4 and J usage is TRBJ2-3; TRBD1 might be the D (6 bases). V was trimmed by 4 bases and J by 5 bases, leaving 14 bases between them. CDR3 length equals 14 residues. CDR1 and CDR2 (germline): SGHNT, YYREEE (reference sequence). The CDR3 sequence is CASSLLGAGDTQYF. DNA for the CDR3: TGTGCCAGCAGCCTGCTGGGGGCCGGAGATACGCAGTATTTT.

This chain links TRBV9 with TRBJ1-1; possible D gene TRBD1, 5 bases. Per germline, CDR1 SGDLS and CDR2 YYNGEE. Between the trimmed V and J ends, which lost 4 bases and 1 base, there was a span of 11 bases. The CDR3 runs 14 residues. The CDR3 DNA reads TGTGCCAGCAGCTACACTCAGGGGAACACTGAAGCTTTCTTT. Protein sequence: CASSYTQGNTEAFF.

This clone was seen more than once but under ten times. This rearrangement joins TRBV13 to TRBJ2-1; 7 bases map to TRBD1. V lost 3 bases to trimming and J lost 5 bases; unmatched junction nucleotides: 7. The CDR3 contains 15 residues. The germline V gene encodes CDR1 PRHDT and CDR2 FYEKMQ (reference sequence). CDR3 nucleotide sequence: TGTGCCAGCAGCTTTAGACAGGGCACTAACAATGAGCAGTTCTTC. It specifies CASSFRQGTNNEQFF. The full variable domain, completed using reference TRBV13 and TRBJ2-1, is AAGVIQSPRHLIKEKRETATLKCYPIPRHDTVYWYQQGPGQDPQFLISFYEKMQSDKGSIPDRFSAQQFSDYHSELNMSSLELGDSALYFCASSFRQGTNNEQFFGPGTRLTVL.

This chain joins TRBV19 and TRBJ1-6; a weak D match, TRBD1 (5 bases). With 9 bases removed from V and 7 bases from J, the gap between germline ends came to 10 bases. There are 12 residues in the CDR3. Germline CDR1 and CDR2: LNHDA and SQIVND (reference sequence). CDR3: CASRVGNSPLHF. The CDR3 DNA is TGTGCCAGCAGGGTCGGCAATTCACCCCTCCACTTT.

The V call is TRBV19, the J call TRBJ2-7; D is perhaps TRBD2 (7 bases). The germline CDR1 and CDR2 sequences are LNHDA and SQIVND (reference sequence). The CDR3 has 16 amino acids. The V and J ends lost 5 bases and 3 bases respectively, with 20 bases between them. CDR3: CASSSTWAGARYEQYF. CDR3 sequence (DNA): TGTGCCAGTAGTTCGACCTGGGCGGGGGCGCGCTACGAGCAGTACTTC. The variable domain in full, with the rest retrieved from reference TRBV19 and TRBJ2-7, is DGGITQSPKYLFRKEGQNVTLSCEQNLNHDAMYWYRQDPGQGLRLIYYSQIVNDFQKGDIAEGYSVSREKKESFPLTVTSAQKNPTAFYLCASSSTWAGARYEQYFGPGTRLTVT.

V usage is TRBV27 and J usage is TRBJ2-5; TRBD2 matches 7 bases. The CDR3 length is 13 residues. Trimming removed 5 bases from V and 4 bases from J; junction bases left unmatched: 4. Per germline, CDR1 MNHEY and CDR2 SMNVEV (reference sequence). The CDR3, as DNA: TGTGCCAGCAGTACCGGACTAGGAGAGACCCAGTACTTC. This encodes CASSTGLGETQYF.

This chain connects TRBV5-4 to TRBJ2-7; D perhaps matches TRBD2 (7 bases). CDR1 and CDR2 from the germline V gene are SGHNT and YYREEE (reference sequence). CDR3 length equals 18 residues. The V end was cut by 1 base, the J end by 3 bases, with 23 bases between. The CDR3 here is CASSLREGGRDTLYEQYF. The CDR3 bases are TGTGCCAGCAGCTTGAGGGAGGGAGGCCGGGACACCCTCTACGAGCAGTACTTC.

The gene calls are TRBV6-5 and TRBJ2-3; the D is unclear. Between the trimmed V and J ends, which lost 5 bases and 0 bases, there was a span of 9 bases. The germline V gene encodes CDR1 MNHEY and CDR2 SVGAGI. This CDR3 is built from 14 residues. The CDR3 spells CASSKLSSTDTQYF. CDR3 DNA sequence: TGTGCCAGCAGTAAACTGTCGAGCACAGATACGCAGTATTTT.

CDR3 nucleotide sequence: TGTGCCAGCAGCTTAGCTCGGGTCAACTATGGCTACACCTTC. Protein product: CASSLARVNYGYTF. The V gene is TRBV7-8, the J gene TRBJ1-2; D gene ambiguous. The CDR3 has 14 amino acids. V was shortened by 0 bases and J by 2 bases, with 7 bases between the two germline ends. Germline V gene lookup returns CDR1 SGHVS and CDR2 FQNEAQ.